Each of the 13 T cell receptor beta chains below was sequenced from the same sample in a study of blood T cell repertoires in COVID-19. Assay: immunoSEQ multiplex PCR; the TCRdb copy retains only in-frame clones and omits some. The sample holds 150,000 to 200,000 clones, roughly 77% seen once. Input material: peripheral blood. The origin of the receptors is a human donor in a cohort sampled during active COVID-19.

The chain carries TRBV10-1 and TRBJ1-1; D gene uncertain. V shed 2 bases and J shed 5 bases, with 9 bases lying between them. The CDR3 is 13 residues long. Germline assignment: CDR1 WNHNN and CDR2 SYGVQD (reference sequence). The CDR3 protein is CASSEEGWTEAFF. The CDR3 DNA reads as TGCGCCAGCAGTGAGGAGGGTTGGACTGAAGCTTTCTTT.

The rearrangement uses TRBV7-2 and TRBJ2-5; 14 bases fit TRBD2. Germline CDR1 and CDR2: SGHTA and FQGNSA. CDR3 length: 14 amino acids. V was clipped by 5 bases and J by 6 bases; unmatched bases: 2. This CDR3 is CASSRTSGRQTQYF. Here the CDR3 DNA reads TGTGCCAGCAGCCGGACTAGCGGGAGGCAGACCCAGTACTTC. Variable domain in full (rest from reference TRBV7-2 and TRBJ2-5): GAGVSQSPSNKVTEKGKDVELRCDPISGHTALYWYRQSLGQGLEFLIYFQGNSAPDKSGLPSDRFSAERTGGSVSTLTIQRTQQEDSAVYLCASSRTSGRQTQYFGPGTRLLVL.

Concerning this clone: At one end, the junction sequence differs from germline, possibly due to a read error. The rearrangement uses TRBV4-3 and TRBJ2-1; D possibly corresponds to TRBD2 (6 bases). The germline V gene has CDR1 LGHNA and CDR2 YSLEER. CDR3 length: 13 residues. CDR3 sequence: CASSQVSSEMMVF. CDR3 DNA: TGCGCCAGCAGCCAAGTATCTAGCGAGATGATGGTCTTC.

J is TRBJ2-2 and V is TRBV11-1; TRBD1 is a possible D gene (6 bases). The CDR3 runs 14 residues. Trimming shortened V by 1 base and J by 6 bases, and 9 bases separated the two germline ends. The germline gives CDR1 SGHAT, CDR2 FQDESV (reference sequence). CDR3 nucleotides: TGTGCCAGCAGCTTAGTATCAGGGGCCGGGGAGCTGTTTTTT. Protein product: CASSLVSGAGELFF. The whole variable domain, remainder taken from reference TRBV11-1 and TRBJ2-2, is EAEVAQSPRYKITEKSQAVAFWCDPISGHATLYWYRQILGQGPELLVQFQDESVVDDSQLPKDRFSAERLKGVDSTLKIQPAELGDSAMYLCASSLVSGAGELFFGEGSRLTVL.

The CDR3 coding sequence is TGTGCCAGCAGCCCCGACAGGACCTACGAGCAGTACTTC. Protein: CASSPDRTYEQYF. V usage is TRBV7-2 and J usage is TRBJ2-7; maybe TRBD1 (6 bases). The CDR3 is made up of 13 amino acids. Looked up from germline, CDR1 is SGHTA and CDR2 is FQGNSA. The ends were cut back, 5 bases at V and 2 bases at J, with 10 bases in the middle.

The CDR3 sequence: CSVGQINQPQHF. The CDR3 nucleotides read TGCAGCGTTGGACAGATCAATCAGCCCCAGCATTTT. The chain combines TRBV29-1 with TRBJ1-5, with D possibly being TRBD1 (5 bases). Germline lookup yields CDR1 SQVTM and CDR2 ANQGSEA. Trimming removed 4 bases at V and 3 bases at J, with 7 bases between. The CDR3 is made up of 12 amino acids.

The chain combines TRBV18 with TRBJ2-5; the match to TRBD1 covers 11 bases. From germline, CDR1 is KGHSH and CDR2 LQKENI. V shed 2 bases, J shed 2 bases, and the junction held 1 base outside the gene matches. The CDR3 is made up of 15 amino acids. CDR3 in amino acids: CASSPGDRGQETQYF. CDR3 nucleotide sequence: TGTGCCAGCTCACCAGGGGACAGGGGGCAAGAGACCCAGTACTTC.

The rearrangement uses TRBV18 and TRBJ1-3; 8 bases line up with TRBD1. This CDR3 has 17 residues. Per germline, CDR1 KGHSH and CDR2 LQKENI. The ends lost 3 bases at V and 0 bases at J; junction bases unmatched: 7. CDR3 residues: CASSPGTGRGSGNTIYF. The CDR3 DNA sequence: TGTGCCAGCTCACCTGGGACAGGCCGGGGCTCTGGAAACACCATATATTTT.

This chain connects TRBV7-3 to TRBJ1-1; D is perhaps TRBD1 (6 bases). This CDR3 has 13 amino acids. Germline CDR1 reads SGHTA; CDR2 reads FQGTGA. Trimming cost V 5 bases and J 7 bases, with 14 bases left between them. DNA of the CDR3: TGTGCCAGCAGCAGGACAGTGAACGGTGAAGCTTTCTTT. Residues: CASSRTVNGEAFF.

The chain couples TRBV30 to TRBJ1-5, with D perhaps TRBD1 (5 bases). V gave up 0 bases and J gave up 0 bases, with 6 bases separating them. The germline gives CDR1 GTSNPN, CDR2 SVGIG (reference sequence). This CDR3 spans 14 amino acids. CDR3 bases: TGTGCCTGGAGTGTTACAGGTAGCAATCAGCCCCAGCATTTT. Its translation is CAWSVTGSNQPQHF.

This chain joins TRBV6-6 and TRBJ1-1, with TRBD1 identical over 8 bases. V was clipped by 6 bases and J by 4 bases; unmatched bases: 13. The CDR3 totals 16 residues. CDR1 and CDR2 (germline): MNHNY, SVGAGI (reference sequence). For the CDR3, the DNA is TGTGCCAGCAGCCATACACGGACAGGGTGGATCACTGAAGCTTTCTTT. Translated, it gives CASSHTRTGWITEAFF.

This CDR3 is CASSPPPGSVYEQYF. CDR3 sequence (DNA): TGTGCCAGCAGTCCCCCCCCCGGGAGCGTCTACGAGCAGTACTTC. The chain links TRBV28 to TRBJ2-7; D perhaps matches TRBD2 (6 bases). V was clipped by 5 bases and J by 3 bases, with 17 bases between them. The CDR3 has 15 amino acids. Germline-derived CDR1 and CDR2 are MDHEN and SYDVKM.

The rearrangement joins TRBV4-1 to TRBJ2-3; TRBD2 might be the D (6 bases). V was shortened by 7 bases and J by 3 bases, with 23 bases between the two germline ends. CDR1 is MGHRA and CDR2 is YSYEKL in the germline V gene. This CDR3 is built from 17 residues. CDR3 protein: CASTGGGLQVQTDTQYF. CDR3 DNA: TGCGCCAGCACCGGAGGAGGGTTACAGGTACAAACAGATACGCAGTATTTT.